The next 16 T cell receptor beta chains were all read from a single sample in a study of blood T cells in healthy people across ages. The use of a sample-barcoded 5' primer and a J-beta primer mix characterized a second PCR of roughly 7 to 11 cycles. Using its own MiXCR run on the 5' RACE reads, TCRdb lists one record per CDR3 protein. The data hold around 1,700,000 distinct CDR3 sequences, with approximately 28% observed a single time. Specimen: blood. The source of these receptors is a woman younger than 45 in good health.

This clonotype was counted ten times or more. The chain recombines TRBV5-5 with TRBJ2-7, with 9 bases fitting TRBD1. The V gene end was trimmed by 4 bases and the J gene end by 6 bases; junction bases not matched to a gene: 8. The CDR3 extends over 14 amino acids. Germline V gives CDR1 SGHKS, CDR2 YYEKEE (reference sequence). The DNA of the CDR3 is TGTGCCAGCAGCGGAGGACAGGGGAGTGGCGAGCAGTACTTC. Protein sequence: CASSGGQGSGEQYF.

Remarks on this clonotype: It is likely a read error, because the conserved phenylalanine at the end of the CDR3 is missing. CDR3: CASSLGTGSSYNEQFC. The DNA for the CDR3 is TGTGCCAGCAGCTTAGGGACAGGAAGCTCCTACAATGAGCAGTTCTGC. This rearrangement joins TRBV7-7 to TRBJ2-1; 7 bases agree with TRBD1. The germline gives CDR1 SSHAT, CDR2 FNYEAQ (reference sequence). The CDR3 has 16 residues. V lost 1 base and J lost 0; bases outside the gene matches: 3.

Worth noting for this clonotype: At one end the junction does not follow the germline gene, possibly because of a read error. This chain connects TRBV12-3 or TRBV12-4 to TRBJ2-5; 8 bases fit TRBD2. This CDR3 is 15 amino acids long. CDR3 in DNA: TGTGCCAGCAGTTTGTACGCGGGGGGCCAAGAGGCCCAGTACTTC. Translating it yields CASSLYAGGQEAQYF.

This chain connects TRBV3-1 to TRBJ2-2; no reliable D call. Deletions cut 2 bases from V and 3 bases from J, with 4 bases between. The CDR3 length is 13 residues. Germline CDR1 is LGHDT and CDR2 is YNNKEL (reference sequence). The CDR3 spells CASSQLYTGELFF. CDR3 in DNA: TGTGCCAGCAGCCAACTGTACACCGGGGAGCTGTTTTTT.

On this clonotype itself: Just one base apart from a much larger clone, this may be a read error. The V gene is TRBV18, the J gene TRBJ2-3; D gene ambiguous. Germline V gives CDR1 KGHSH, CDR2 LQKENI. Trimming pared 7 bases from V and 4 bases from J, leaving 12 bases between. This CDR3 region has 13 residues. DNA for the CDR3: TGTGCCAGCTTATCAGTAAAGTCAGATACGCAGTATTTT. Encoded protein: CASLSVKSDTQYF.

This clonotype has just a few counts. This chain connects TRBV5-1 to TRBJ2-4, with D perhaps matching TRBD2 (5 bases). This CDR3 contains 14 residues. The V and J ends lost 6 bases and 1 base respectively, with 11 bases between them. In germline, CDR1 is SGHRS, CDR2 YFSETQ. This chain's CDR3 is CASTEPGAKNIQYF. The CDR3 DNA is TGCGCCAGCACCGAGCCGGGGGCCAAAAACATTCAGTACTTC.

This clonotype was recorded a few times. The CDR3 DNA reads TGTGCCAGCAGTTTAGCAGGGGTGTCGGGGGGCTACACCTTC. Translating it yields CASSLAGVSGGYTF. This rearrangement joins TRBV12-3 or TRBV12-4 to TRBJ1-2; D might be TRBD1 (5 bases). With 0 bases removed from V and 8 bases from J, the gap between germline ends came to 13 bases. The CDR3 has 14 amino acids.

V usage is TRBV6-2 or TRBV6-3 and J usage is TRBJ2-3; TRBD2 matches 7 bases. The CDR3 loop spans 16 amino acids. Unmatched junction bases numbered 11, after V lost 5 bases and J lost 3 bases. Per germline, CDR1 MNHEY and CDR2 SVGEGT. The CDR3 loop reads CASSANRDYTTDTQYF. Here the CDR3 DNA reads TGTGCCAGCAGTGCCAACCGGGACTACACAACAGATACGCAGTATTTT.

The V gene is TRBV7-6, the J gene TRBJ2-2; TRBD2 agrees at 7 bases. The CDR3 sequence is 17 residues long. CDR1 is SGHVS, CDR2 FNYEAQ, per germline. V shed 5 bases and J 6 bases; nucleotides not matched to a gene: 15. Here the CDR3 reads CASSPRAGGSIPGELFF. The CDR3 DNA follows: TGTGCCAGCAGCCCAAGGGCTGGCGGGAGTATCCCCGGGGAGCTGTTTTTT.

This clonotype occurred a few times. The CDR3 loop reads CASSLARGNEKLFF. The CDR3 nucleotides are TGTGCCAGCAGCTTAGCCAGGGGGAATGAAAAACTGTTTTTT. The chain is built from TRBV7-2 and TRBJ1-4; 7 nucleotides align to TRBD1. In germline, CDR1 is SGHTA, CDR2 FQGNSA. Trimming at V came to 0 bases and at J to 5 bases, leaving 0 bases not matched to a gene. CDR3 length: 14 amino acids. The variable domain in full, completed from reference TRBV7-2 and TRBJ1-4, reads GAGVSQSPSNKVTEKGKDVELRCDPISGHTALYWYRQSLGQGLEFLIYFQGNSAPDKSGLPSDRFSAERTGGSVSTLTIQRTQQEDSAVYLCASSLARGNEKLFFGSGTQLSVL.

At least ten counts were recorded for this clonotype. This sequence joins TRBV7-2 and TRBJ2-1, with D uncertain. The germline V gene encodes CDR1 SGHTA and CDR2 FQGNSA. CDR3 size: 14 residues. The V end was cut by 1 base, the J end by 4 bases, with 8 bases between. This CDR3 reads CASSLGSRYNEQFF. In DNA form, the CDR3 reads TGTGCCAGCAGCTTAGGAAGCCGGTACAATGAGCAGTTCTTC. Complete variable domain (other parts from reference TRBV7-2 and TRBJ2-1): GAGVSQSPSNKVTEKGKDVELRCDPISGHTALYWYRQSLGQGLEFLIYFQGNSAPDKSGLPSDRFSAERTGGSVSTLTIQRTQQEDSAVYLCASSLGSRYNEQFFGPGTRLTVL.

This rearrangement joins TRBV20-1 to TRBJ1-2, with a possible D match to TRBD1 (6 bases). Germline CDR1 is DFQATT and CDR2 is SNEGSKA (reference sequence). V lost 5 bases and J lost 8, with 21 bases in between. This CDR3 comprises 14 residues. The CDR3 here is CSASTPGGLGGYTF. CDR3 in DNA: TGCAGTGCTTCCACCCCGGGGGGCCTCGGGGGCTACACCTTC.

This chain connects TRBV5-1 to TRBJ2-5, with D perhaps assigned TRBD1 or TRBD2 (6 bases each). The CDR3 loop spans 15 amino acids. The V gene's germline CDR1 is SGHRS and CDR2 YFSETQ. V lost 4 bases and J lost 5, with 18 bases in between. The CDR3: CASSGGVAGAETQYF. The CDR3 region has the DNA TGCGCCAGCAGCGGAGGGGTAGCAGGGGCGGAGACCCAGTACTTC.

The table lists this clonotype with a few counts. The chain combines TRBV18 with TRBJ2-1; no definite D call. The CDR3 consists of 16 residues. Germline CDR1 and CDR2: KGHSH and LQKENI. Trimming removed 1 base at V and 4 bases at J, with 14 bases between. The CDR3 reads CASSPREAVSYNEQFF. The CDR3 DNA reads TGTGCCAGCTCACCACGCGAAGCAGTCTCGTACAATGAGCAGTTCTTC. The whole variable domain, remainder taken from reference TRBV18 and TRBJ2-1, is NAGVMQNPRHLVRRRGQEARLRCSPMKGHSHVYWYRQLPEEGLKFMVYLQKENIIDESGMPKERFSAEFPKEGPSILRIQQVVRGDSAAYFCASSPREAVSYNEQFFGPGTRLTVL.

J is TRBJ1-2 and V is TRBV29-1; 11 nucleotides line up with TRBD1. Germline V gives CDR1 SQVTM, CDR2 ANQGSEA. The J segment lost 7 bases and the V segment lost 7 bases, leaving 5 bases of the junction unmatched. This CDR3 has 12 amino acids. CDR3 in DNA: TGCAGCGGCAGTGGGACAGGGGGTGGCTACACCTTC. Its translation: CSGSGTGGGYTF.

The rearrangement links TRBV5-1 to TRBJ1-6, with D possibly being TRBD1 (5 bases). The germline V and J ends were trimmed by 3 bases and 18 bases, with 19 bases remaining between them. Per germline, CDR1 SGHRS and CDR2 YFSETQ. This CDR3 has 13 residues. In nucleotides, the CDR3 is TGCGCCAGCAGCTCGGACCGGAGTGGGACCCCCCACTTT. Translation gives CASSSDRSGTPHF.